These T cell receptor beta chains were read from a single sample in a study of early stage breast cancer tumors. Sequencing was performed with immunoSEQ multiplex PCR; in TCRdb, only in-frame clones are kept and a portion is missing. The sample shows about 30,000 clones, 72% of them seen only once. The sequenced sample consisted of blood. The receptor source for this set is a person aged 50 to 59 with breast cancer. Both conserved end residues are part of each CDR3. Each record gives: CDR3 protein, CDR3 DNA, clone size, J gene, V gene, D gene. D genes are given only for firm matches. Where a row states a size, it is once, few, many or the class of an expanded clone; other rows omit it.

CDR3 protein: CASSSGTGELFF; CDR3 DNA: TGTGCCAGCAGTTCTGGGACCGGGGAGCTGTTTTTT; clone size: .; J gene: TRBJ2-2; V gene: TRBV25-1; D gene: .
CDR3 protein: CASEGLAGDTVPGEQYF; CDR3 DNA: TGCGCCAGCGAAGGACTAGCGGGAGACACAGTGCCGGGGGAGCAGTACTTC; clone size: few; J gene: TRBJ2-7; V gene: TRBV10-1; D gene: TRBD2
CDR3 protein: CASTRGLTDTGELFF; CDR3 DNA: TGTGCCAGCACCAGGGGACTGACGGACACCGGGGAGCTGTTTTTT; clone size: once; J gene: TRBJ2-2; V gene: TRBV5-4; D gene: .
CDR3 protein: CASSQGGRRAFF; CDR3 DNA: TGTGCCAGCAGCCAAGGGGGCAGGCGAGCTTTCTTT; clone size: .; J gene: TRBJ1-1; V gene: TRBV14; D gene: .
CDR3 protein: CASSGADRVETQYF; CDR3 DNA: TGTGCCAGCAGTGGGGCGGACAGGGTGGAGACCCAGTACTTC; clone size: few; J gene: TRBJ2-5; V gene: TRBV27; D gene: TRBD1
CDR3 protein: CASSLVPESSGNTIYF; CDR3 DNA: TGTGCCAGCAGCTTAGTACCAGAAAGCTCTGGAAACACCATATATTTT; clone size: .; J gene: TRBJ1-3; V gene: TRBV7-8; D gene: .
CDR3 protein: CASSPGGEEQPQHF; CDR3 DNA: TGTGCCAGCTCACCGGGGGGAGAGGAACAGCCCCAGCATTTT; clone size: .; J gene: TRBJ1-5; V gene: TRBV18; D gene: .
CDR3 protein: CASSQGTNPTDTQYF; CDR3 DNA: TGTGCTAGCAGCCAAGGGACTAACCCCACAGATACGCAGTATTTT; clone size: .; J gene: TRBJ2-3; V gene: TRBV7-7; D gene: TRBD2
CDR3 protein: CASSWRAYEQYF; CDR3 DNA: TGTGCCAGCAGCTGGAGGGCCTACGAGCAGTACTTC; clone size: .; J gene: TRBJ2-7; V gene: TRBV7-8; D gene: .
CDR3 protein: CASSQMGAGNTEAFF; CDR3 DNA: TGCGCCAGCAGCCAGATGGGGGCGGGTAACACTGAAGCTTTCTTT; clone size: few; J gene: TRBJ1-1; V gene: TRBV5-1; D gene: .
CDR3 protein: CASRPTFSEPQHF; CDR3 DNA: TGTGCCAGCAGACCTACATTCTCTGAGCCCCAGCATTTT; clone size: .; J gene: TRBJ1-5; V gene: TRBV6-6; D gene: .
CDR3 protein: CASSSRGRYQETQYF; CDR3 DNA: TGTGCCAGCAGCTCCCGGGGCCGGTACCAAGAGACCCAGTACTTC; clone size: .; J gene: TRBJ2-5; V gene: TRBV7-9; D gene: .
CDR3 protein: CASSFLAGVGGTQYF; CDR3 DNA: TGTGCCAGCAGTTTCCTAGCGGGAGTGGGGGGGACCCAGTACTTC; clone size: .; J gene: TRBJ2-5; V gene: TRBV27; D gene: TRBD2
CDR3 protein: CASSLGRIYEQYF; CDR3 DNA: TGCGCCAGCAGCTTGGGACGTATTTACGAGCAGTACTTC; clone size: .; J gene: TRBJ2-7; V gene: TRBV5-1; D gene: .
CDR3 protein: CASSRRTQETQYF; CDR3 DNA: TGTGCCAGCAGTCGACGAACCCAAGAGACCCAGTACTTC; clone size: .; J gene: TRBJ2-5; V gene: TRBV7-2; D gene: .
CDR3 protein: CASSILGTEAFF; CDR3 DNA: TGTGCCAGTAGTATTTTAGGGACTGAAGCTTTCTTT; clone size: .; J gene: TRBJ1-1; V gene: TRBV19; D gene: .
CDR3 protein: CASSNLPLDRVLYEQYF; CDR3 DNA: TGTGCCAGCAGCAACCTACCGCTCGACAGGGTCCTCTACGAGCAGTACTTC; clone size: once; J gene: TRBJ2-7; V gene: TRBV9; D gene: TRBD1
CDR3 protein: CASTLDTRYGYTF; CDR3 DNA: TGTGCCAGCACCTTGGACACTCGATATGGCTACACCTTC; clone size: .; J gene: TRBJ1-2; V gene: TRBV19; D gene: .
CDR3 protein: CASSVGTSSGNTIYF; CDR3 DNA: TGTGCCAGCAGCGTCGGAACCTCCTCTGGAAACACCATATATTTT; clone size: .; J gene: TRBJ1-3; V gene: TRBV9; D gene: .
CDR3 protein: CASGGRDRPYEQYF; CDR3 DNA: TGTGCCAGCGGCGGGAGGGATCGGCCCTACGAGCAGTACTTC; clone size: .; J gene: TRBJ2-7; V gene: TRBV9; D gene: TRBD2
CDR3 protein: CASSAGTSGGDEQYF; CDR3 DNA: TGTGCCAGCAGCGCCGGGACTAGCGGAGGGGACGAGCAGTACTTC; clone size: .; J gene: TRBJ2-7; V gene: TRBV9; D gene: TRBD2
CDR3 protein: CSAIITEAFF; CDR3 DNA: TGCAGCGCCATTATAACTGAAGCTTTCTTT; clone size: few; J gene: TRBJ1-1; V gene: TRBV29-1; D gene: .
CDR3 protein: CASSPSRGNTEAFF; CDR3 DNA: TGTGCCAGCTCACCATCGAGGGGTAACACTGAAGCTTTCTTT; clone size: few; J gene: TRBJ1-1; V gene: TRBV18; D gene: .
CDR3 protein: CASSPGGGATIYGYTF; CDR3 DNA: TGTGCCAGCAGCCCGGGGGGGGGTGCAACCATCTATGGCTACACCTTC; clone size: .; J gene: TRBJ1-2; V gene: TRBV7-2; D gene: .
CDR3 protein: CASSSGTGYEQFF; CDR3 DNA: TGCGCCAGCAGCTCCGGGACAGGGTATGAGCAGTTCTTC; clone size: .; J gene: TRBJ2-1; V gene: TRBV5-1; D gene: TRBD1
CDR3 protein: CASSQYTTGELFF; CDR3 DNA: TGTGCCAGTAGCCAGTACACGACCGGGGAGCTGTTTTTT; clone size: .; J gene: TRBJ2-2; V gene: TRBV19; D gene: .
CDR3 protein: CASSESASGAYGYTF; CDR3 DNA: TGCGCCAGCAGTGAGTCGGCGTCGGGGGCCTATGGCTACACCTTC; clone size: .; J gene: TRBJ1-2; V gene: TRBV10-2; D gene: .
CDR3 protein: CASSRGQGVGIQYF; CDR3 DNA: TGTGCCAGCAGCCGCGGACAGGGAGTCGGCATTCAGTACTTC; clone size: .; J gene: TRBJ2-4; V gene: TRBV7-9; D gene: TRBD1
CDR3 protein: CASSFTTRNRVHNEQFF; CDR3 DNA: TGTGCCAGCAGCTTCACCACGAGGAATCGGGTACACAATGAGCAGTTCTTC; clone size: .; J gene: TRBJ2-1; V gene: TRBV11-2; D gene: .
CDR3 protein: CASSFARLTDTQYF; CDR3 DNA: TGTGCCAGCAGCTTTGCTAGGTTGACAGATACGCAGTATTTT; clone size: few; J gene: TRBJ2-3; V gene: TRBV7-2; D gene: .
CDR3 protein: CASSFETGWSSYNEQFF; CDR3 DNA: TGTGCCAGCAGCTTCGAGACCGGGTGGAGCTCCTACAATGAGCAGTTCTTC; clone size: .; J gene: TRBJ2-1; V gene: TRBV4-2; D gene: .
CDR3 protein: CASTGTGNTEAFF; CDR3 DNA: TGTGCCAGCACTGGGACGGGGAACACTGAAGCTTTCTTT; clone size: few; J gene: TRBJ1-1; V gene: TRBV6-6; D gene: .
CDR3 protein: CASSSTSYEQYF; CDR3 DNA: TGTGCCAGCAGTTCCACCTCCTACGAGCAGTACTTC; clone size: .; J gene: TRBJ2-7; V gene: TRBV27; D gene: .
CDR3 protein: CASTPGLAADTQYF; CDR3 DNA: TGTGCCAGCACCCCCGGGCTAGCGGCAGATACGCAGTATTTT; clone size: .; J gene: TRBJ2-3; V gene: TRBV5-4; D gene: TRBD2
CDR3 protein: CASSLSPDPYQLDEQYF; CDR3 DNA: TGTGCCAGCAGCTTATCTCCAGACCCCTACCAACTGGACGAGCAGTACTTC; clone size: .; J gene: TRBJ2-7; V gene: TRBV11-2; D gene: .
CDR3 protein: CASSTSGRISTGELFF; CDR3 DNA: TGTGCCAGTAGTACCAGCGGGAGAATAAGCACCGGGGAGCTGTTTTTT; clone size: few; J gene: TRBJ2-2; V gene: TRBV19; D gene: TRBD2
CDR3 protein: CASSLVQGYGNTIYF; CDR3 DNA: TGTGCCAGCAGCTTAGTACAGGGATACGGAAACACCATATATTTT; clone size: .; J gene: TRBJ1-3; V gene: TRBV11-2; D gene: .
CDR3 protein: CASSLSQGNYGYTF; CDR3 DNA: TGTGCCAGCAGTTTATCGCAGGGAAACTATGGCTACACCTTC; clone size: medium-sized; J gene: TRBJ1-2; V gene: TRBV27; D gene: .
CDR3 protein: CASSWASGVHNEQFF; CDR3 DNA: TGTGCCAGCAGCTGGGCTAGCGGAGTACACAATGAGCAGTTCTTC; clone size: .; J gene: TRBJ2-1; V gene: TRBV7-9; D gene: TRBD2
CDR3 protein: CASSWGQGAMSSF; CDR3 DNA: .; clone size: .; J gene: TRBJ1-2; V gene: TRBV5-6; D gene: .
CDR3 protein: CASSKVPGQSEQFF; CDR3 DNA: TGTGCCAGCAGTAAAGTCCCGGGACAGTCTGAGCAGTTCTTC; clone size: once; J gene: TRBJ2-1; V gene: TRBV6-1; D gene: TRBD1
CDR3 protein: CAWSPLGTVNQPQHF; CDR3 DNA: TGTGCCTGGAGTCCCTTAGGGACAGTCAATCAGCCCCAGCATTTT; clone size: .; J gene: TRBJ1-5; V gene: TRBV30; D gene: TRBD1
CDR3 protein: CASSASTSVGETQYF; CDR3 DNA: TGTGCCAGCAGCGCCTCGACTAGCGTAGGAGAGACCCAGTACTTC; clone size: .; J gene: TRBJ2-5; V gene: TRBV9; D gene: TRBD2